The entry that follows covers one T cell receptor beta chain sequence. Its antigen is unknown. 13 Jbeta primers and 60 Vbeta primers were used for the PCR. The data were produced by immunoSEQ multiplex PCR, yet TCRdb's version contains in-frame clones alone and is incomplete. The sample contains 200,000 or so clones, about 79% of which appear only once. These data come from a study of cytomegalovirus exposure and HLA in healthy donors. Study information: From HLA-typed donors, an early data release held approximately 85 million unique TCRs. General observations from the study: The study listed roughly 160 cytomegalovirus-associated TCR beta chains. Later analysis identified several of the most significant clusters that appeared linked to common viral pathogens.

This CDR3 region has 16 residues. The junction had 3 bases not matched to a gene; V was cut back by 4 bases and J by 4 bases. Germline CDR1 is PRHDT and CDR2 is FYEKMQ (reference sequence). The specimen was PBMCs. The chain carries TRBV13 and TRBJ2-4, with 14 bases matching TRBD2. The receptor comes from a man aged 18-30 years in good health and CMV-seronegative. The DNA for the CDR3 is TGTGCCAGCAGCTCGGGACTAGCGGGAGATAAAAACATTCAGTACTTC. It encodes CASSSGLAGDKNIQYF.